The rows below give T cell receptor beta chains drawn from one sample of a study of T-cell memory formation after mild COVID-19. TCRdb independently ran MiXCR on the 5' RACE reads; one entry per CDR3 protein. This table has 50,000 to 75,000 distinct CDR3 sequences, over 8.5% appearing once. What was sequenced was PBMCs or a T cell subset sorted from them (not recorded which). The receptor set was obtained from a man younger than 30 who had mild COVID-19 (a few samples of this study predate the infection). Cell type and time point are not known. CDR3s include the opening cysteine and the closing phenylalanine or tryptophan. The D gene is left open where the match is weak. Some rows mark clone size as missing; the rest say once, few, many or name a class of expanded clone.

D gene | J gene | V gene | clone size | CDR3 DNA | CDR3 protein
NA | TRBJ2-4 | TRBV4-3 | many | TGCGCCAGCAGCCAACTCCGGGACCTTGGAGGGAAAAACATTCAGTACTTC | CASSQLRDLGGKNIQYF
NA | TRBJ2-5 | TRBV7-7 | few | TGTGCCAGCAGCCCCTTACTAGTCCAAGAGACCCAGTACTTC | CASSPLLVQETQYF
TRBD1 | TRBJ1-4 | TRBV12-3/TRBV12-4 | NA | TGTGCCAGCAGTCCTGACAGGGTGACTAATGAAAAACTGTTTTTT | CASSPDRVTNEKLFF
TRBD2 | TRBJ2-1 | TRBV28 | NA | TGTGCCAGCAGCCTACCGGGACTAGCGGGGACGAGCTCCTACAATGAGCAGTTCTTC | CASSLPGLAGTSSYNEQFF
TRBD1 | TRBJ1-1 | TRBV29-1 | NA | TGCAGCGGCGTACAGGGGGGGAACACTGAAGCTTTCTTT | CSGVQGGNTEAFF
NA | TRBJ2-3 | TRBV6-5 | NA | TGTGCCAGCAGTTATCCTAGCACAGATACGCAGTATTTT | CASSYPSTDTQYF
NA | TRBJ2-3 | TRBV12-3/TRBV12-4 | NA | TGTGCCAGCGGGGTCGGTCATGGGGAGATCACAAATACGCAGTATTTT | CASGVGHGEITNTQYF
TRBD1 | TRBJ2-2 | TRBV24-1 | NA | TGTGCCACCAGGGCCGGGACAGAGAACACCGGGGAGCTGTTTTTT | CATRAGTENTGELFF
NA | TRBJ2-5 | TRBV28 | NA | TGTGCCAGCCTCGGACTAGGGGGCCAGACCCAGTACTTC | CASLGLGGQTQYF
NA | TRBJ1-1 | TRBV27 | NA | TGTGCCAGCAGTTTTTTGCTGAACACTGAAGCTTTCTTT | CASSFLLNTEAFF
NA | TRBJ2-5 | TRBV7-9 | NA | TGTGCCAGCAGCAAGGAAGAGACCCAGTACTTC | CASSKEETQYF
TRBD1 | TRBJ1-2 | TRBV5-8 | NA | TGTGCCAGCAGCTTGTTACCACAGGGGGCTGGCTACACCTTC | CASSLLPQGAGYTF
NA | TRBJ2-4 | TRBV7-9 | few | TGTGCCAGCAGCCCGGGGAACATTCAGTACTTC | CASSPGNIQYF